This record concerns one T cell receptor beta chain sequence. It has no known antigen specificity. Within one base of it there is no much larger clone, and no base qualities were kept. This entry is derived from a study of shared clonotypes between healthy human individuals (dated by TCRdb to the early 2020s). With respect to the entire study: Three men and two women, aged 18 to 49 years, made up the cohort. For each donor, CD4 naive and CD4 memory were each given three plates, CD8 naive was given two plates, and CD8 memory was given one plate. To increase sequencing depth and limit assay-specific biases, different laboratories used diverse techniques to prepare libraries and sequence TCR repertoires. Each donor's leukapheresis produced roughly between roughly 0.85 and 9.5 billion PBMCs. To estimate repertoire size and how much clonotypes are shared between individuals, the study performed deep sequencing of blood TCR repertoires from roughly five healthy adults.

Using the deep immunoSEQ assay, multiplex PCR amplified TCR CDR3 regions from genomic DNA. Genomic DNA extracted from each cell subset was distributed evenly over all wells of several immunoSEQ 96-well plates, and each plate served as one replicate. Each replicate PCR for sorted subsets received around 200 ng genomic DNA, equal to roughly 30,000 T cell genomes. Purified libraries were measured with a Qubit 3.0 fluorometer, size-checked on a Bioanalyzer 2100, and measured again with the KAPA Library Quantification kit. Each immunoSEQ 96-well plate was sequenced on its own single-read 150-cycle Illumina NextSeq 550 flow cell. The paper's processing steps were these. Because the immunoSEQ output held only junctional sequences and lacked quality scores, the filtering could not match the filtering applied to full-length reads. Sequences were annotated with PyIR, a Python wrapper for IgBLAST v1.9, and V/J genes and CDR3 were assigned using IMGT germline references. Any read was removed if the V/J assignment was weak (E-value above 1e-6), the CDR3 was missing, or the read contained stop codons, out-of-frame junctions, or ambiguous translated residues. V3J clonotypes were defined as sequences sharing an identical inferred V gene, J gene, and CDR3 amino acid sequence. The percentage overlap between two repertoires was calculated by dividing the number of shared unique clonotypes by the size of the smaller repertoire. Three approaches were used to assess repertoire richness: RTK rarefaction, the Chao1 estimator, and Recon v2.1 estimates of unobserved clonotypes. Generation probabilities for all TCRbeta clonotypes obtained by the gDNA method from a few donors were computed using OLGA. Not all clones reach the TCRdb copy of this immuneACCESS table, which keeps in-frame sequences only. Checked studies attribute under half of the gap to unresolved V genes and leave the rest unexplained. Clonal size and the V and J genes are those of that table, whereas D and trimming came from the DNA. The sample data list roughly 2.5 million clones, and over 85% of these were observed just once. The ten largest account for over 0.12% of the sample.

The investigation overall reported the following: Based on pairwise subsampling, the degree of clonotype sharing among donors was expected to be affected by sequencing depth. Because the study included only a small number of donors, the genetic and exposure-history diversity represented was limited. Higher generation probabilities were observed for clonotypes shared by all four sorted-subset donors than for non-shared clonotypes. Sampling was restricted to blood, and TCR repertoires in tissue are likely to differ from TCR repertoires in blood. When several donors were compared, the shared fraction of clonotypes was about 5% for naive CD4, about 4% for naive CD8, about 2.4% for memory CD4, and roughly 0.43% for memory CD8. Larger estimated clonotype richness was generally found for naive subsets than for memory subsets. Even with the large sequencing depth, rarefaction of the sorted-subset datasets indicated that sequencing was incomplete.

The donors were healthy, HIV-negative adults who had no recently reported acute infections or vaccinations. Only Caucasian adults living in Nashville, Tennessee, USA were represented among the donors. CD4+ T cells were enriched by magnetic negative selection; naive cells were then positively selected on CD45RA, and the negative fraction formed the memory subset. Blood was obtained by leukapheresis, after which PBMCs were separated by Ficoll-Histopaque density gradient centrifugation and cryopreserved in liquid nitrogen vapor phase. Purity and quantity of every magnetically sorted T cell population were checked by analytical flow cytometry. From each sorted fraction, genomic DNA was isolated and quantified by UV absorbance on a Nanodrop 2000c. The source of this sequence is a man aged 18-30 years in good health. The sample comprised naive CD4+ T cells sorted from blood. In the paper's terms, the cell subset or site label means: CD45RA+ positively selected.

The DNA sequence is as follows: TGTGCCAGCAGCCTAGCGGGGGTCTACAATGAGCAGTTCTTC. This codes for CASSLAGVYNEQFF. The chain links TRBV2 with TRBJ2-1; 10 of the junction bases match TRBD2. The CDR3 holds 14 amino acids from the cysteine to the phenylalanine. Of all the DNA, just the CDR3 is kept, 42 bases in frame from base 1. CDR1 SNHLY and CDR2 FYNNEI are derived from the germline V gene. Germline trimming amounts to 6 bases on V and 3 bases on J, with 2 as the count of junction bases outside the gene matches.